The entry below gives a single T cell receptor (beta chain) sequence along with its context. Its specificity is unknown. CD4+ cells of the naive, central memory, regulatory and stem cell-like memory types were sorted via CD45RO/CCR7/CD25/CD127/CD95/CD27. The sample is drawn from a study of beta chain features in type 1 diabetes. Overall study results and limits: A closer apparent resemblance between naive, central memory and Treg TCRB repertoires was seen in patients than in healthy donors.

Losses at the gene ends were 7 bases for V and 6 bases for J; bases not matched to a gene: 4. The CDR3 runs to 13 residues. Looked up from germline, CDR1 is MNHNS and CDR2 is SASEGT. cDNA synthesis used the whole RNA isolate, giving expressed TCRB sequences. Mean read depth for naive, central memory and regulatory T cell samples was around 3.8 million reads. The data were produced by immunoSEQ multiplex PCR, yet TCRdb's version contains in-frame clones alone and is incomplete. Here the sample spans roughly 170,000 clones, about 13% being singletons. This clonotype was sampled from a young woman in good health. The rearrangement uses TRBV6-1 and TRBJ2-1; 9 bases map to TRBD2. Sequencing input: central memory CD4+ T cells from blood. The CDR3 spells CASTLREGNEQFF. CDR3 in DNA: TGTGCCAGCACGTTGCGGGAGGGCAATGAGCAGTTCTTC.